The 18 T cell receptor beta chains presented below share a single source sample, sequenced in a study of shared T cell receptors in the human thymus. Using immunoSEQ multiplex PCR, the repertoire was profiled, and TCRdb retains in-frame clones only, with some absent. The sample carries hundreds of thousands of clones, approximately 87% recorded once. These data were also reused for a study on human thymus T cells.

What was sequenced was thymocytes. The origin of the receptors is a boy younger than two with a congenital heart defect.

This rearrangement joins TRBV30 to TRBJ2-1, with 7 bases matching TRBD2. Unmatched junction bases numbered 20, after V lost 1 base and J lost 8 bases. The CDR3 covers 18 residues. Germline V CDR1 and CDR2: GTSNPN, SVGIG (reference sequence). This chain's CDR3 is CAWSAPGMDGRSPHEQFF. The CDR3 nucleotides read TGTGCCTGGAGTGCTCCGGGTATGGACGGGAGGAGTCCCCATGAGCAGTTCTTC.

V usage is TRBV28 and J usage is TRBJ2-3; 9 nucleotides agree with TRBD2. V lost 5 bases and J lost 5; bases outside the gene matches: 14. The CDR3 consists of 17 residues. The germline V gene encodes CDR1 MDHEN and CDR2 SYDVKM. The CDR3 sequence is CASSARLREGRRDTQYF. DNA for the CDR3: TGTGCCAGCAGTGCTCGCTTGCGGGAGGGCAGGCGAGATACGCAGTATTTT.

The V call is TRBV5-1, the J call TRBJ2-7; a weak D match, TRBD2 (5 bases). Trimming took off 4 bases at V and 3 bases at J, with 14 bases between the two ends. Germline lookup yields CDR1 SGHRS and CDR2 YFSETQ. This CDR3 has 14 amino acids. CDR3 sequence reads: CASSRTSGGYEQYF. The CDR3 DNA sequence: TGCGCCAGCAGCCGGACCAGCGGCGGCTACGAGCAGTACTTC.

The J gene is TRBJ1-1, the V gene TRBV30, with TRBD1 as a possible D gene (5 bases). Trimming pared 3 bases from V and 10 bases from J, leaving 24 bases between. Germline V gives CDR1 GTSNPN, CDR2 SVGIG (reference sequence). This CDR3 has 15 residues. CDR3 protein: CAWRPLHRKARSAFF. The CDR3 DNA sequence: TGTGCCTGGAGGCCCCTTCACAGGAAAGCACGGTCAGCTTTCTTT.

The CDR3 region has the DNA TGTGCCAGCAGTTTCAAGGCGGGAGGCCCCTTCTACGAGCAGTACTTC. Its translation is CASSFKAGGPFYEQYF. This chain uses TRBV27 with TRBJ2-7; 8 bases are a match to TRBD2. The CDR3 has 16 residues. The V and J ends lost 3 bases and 3 bases, in that order; junction bases with no gene match: 10. The germline V gene encodes CDR1 MNHEY and CDR2 SMNVEV (reference sequence).

The genes are TRBV4-1 and TRBJ2-7, with D possibly being TRBD2 (5 bases). Trimming took off 3 bases at V and 2 bases at J, with 11 bases between the two ends. CDR3 length: 14 amino acids. Per the germline V gene, CDR1 is MGHRA and CDR2 is YSYEKL. Here the CDR3 reads CASSHTDFTYEQYF. Here the CDR3 DNA reads TGCGCCAGCAGCCATACGGACTTCACCTACGAGCAGTACTTC.

V gene TRBV6-1 combines with J gene TRBJ1-1; perhaps TRBD1 as D (6 bases). The CDR3 is 18 amino acids. Trimming shortened V by 2 bases and J by 4 bases, and 23 bases separated the two germline ends. The germline gives CDR1 MNHNS, CDR2 SASEGT. CDR3 loop: CASSESSETGPKVTEAFF. The CDR3 DNA follows: TGTGCCAGCAGTGAAAGCTCCGAGACAGGTCCGAAAGTCACTGAAGCTTTCTTT.

J is TRBJ1-3 and V is TRBV7-8; possibly TRBD1 for D (5 bases). This CDR3 is 16 amino acids long. Trimming took 5 bases from V and 0 from J, leaving 14 bases between them. Germline CDR1 reads SGHVS; CDR2 reads FQNEAQ. The CDR3 DNA follows: TGTGCCAGCAGCCGTAGGCGACAGCGCTCTGGAAACACCATATATTTT. Translating gives CASSRRRQRSGNTIYF. The complete variable domain, with remaining parts taken from reference TRBV7-8 and TRBJ1-3, reads GAGVSQSPRYKVAKRGQDVALRCDPISGHVSLFWYQQALGQGPEFLTYFQNEAQLDKSGLPSDRFFAERPEGSVSTLKIQRTQQEDSAVYLCASSRRRQRSGNTIYFGEGSWLTVV.

The V gene is TRBV18, the J gene TRBJ2-7; maybe TRBD2 (5 bases). The germline V and J ends were trimmed by 3 bases and 2 bases, with 17 bases remaining between them. Germline V gene sequence: CDR1 KGHSH, CDR2 LQKENI. The CDR3 is 16 amino acids. For the CDR3, the DNA is TGTGCCAGCTCACCTCGGGAAGGTAGGAGCCCCTACGAGCAGTACTTC. Translated, it gives CASSPREGRSPYEQYF.

V gene TRBV27 combines with J gene TRBJ2-5; TRBD1 aligns across 12 bases. Germline assignment: CDR1 MNHEY and CDR2 SMNVEV (reference sequence). The CDR3 totals 18 residues. Trimming at V came to 6 bases and at J to 0 bases, leaving 11 bases not matched to a gene. CDR3 sequence reads: CASRGQGAASGDQETQYF. The CDR3 nucleotides read TGTGCCAGCAGGGGACAGGGGGCGGCTAGCGGGGACCAAGAGACCCAGTACTTC.

This clone occurred once. V and J are TRBV15 and TRBJ2-5; 14 bases line up with TRBD2. The CDR3 length is 18 residues. With 2 bases clipped from V and 6 bases from J, the junction kept 11 bases outside the gene matches. Germline assignment: CDR1 LNHNV and CDR2 YYDKDF (reference sequence). Here the CDR3 DNA reads TGTGCCACCAGCAGAAACTGGACTAGCGGGAGGAAGGGGAAGACCCAGTACTTC. Encoded protein: CATSRNWTSGRKGKTQYF.

J is TRBJ1-5 and V is TRBV2; D is unresolved. The CDR3 totals 12 residues. V was pared by 2 bases and J by 7 bases, with 6 bases between. The germline gives CDR1 SNHLY, CDR2 FYNNEI. The CDR3, as DNA: TGTGCCAGCAGTGAAACTCAACAGCCCCAGCATTTT. Translation gives CASSETQQPQHF.

This chain joins TRBV18 and TRBJ1-4; 7 bases align to TRBD1. Trimming removed 0 bases from V and 0 bases from J; junction bases left unmatched: 10. Germline-derived CDR1 and CDR2 are KGHSH and LQKENI. The CDR3 totals 19 residues. The CDR3 region is CASSPPLAKGASTNEKLFF. The CDR3 DNA reads TGTGCCAGCTCACCACCTCTGGCCAAGGGGGCATCAACTAATGAAAAACTGTTTTTT.

The gene calls are TRBV30 and TRBJ2-5; 12 bases fit TRBD2. The CDR3 contains 19 residues. Per the germline V gene, CDR1 is GTSNPN and CDR2 is SVGIG (reference sequence). The ends lost 1 base at V and 4 bases at J; junction bases unmatched: 16. Written as DNA, the CDR3 is TGTGCCTGGAGTGCGGGGAGGCTAGCGGGAGGGGGGGCGTCAGAGACCCAGTACTTC. Translating gives CAWSAGRLAGGGASETQYF.

The chain uses TRBV19 and TRBJ2-6; 7 bases map to TRBD1. The CDR3 runs 18 residues. V gave up 5 bases and J gave up 0 bases; unmatched junction bases: 10. Germline assignment: CDR1 LNHDA and CDR2 SQIVND (reference sequence). The CDR3 region is CASSSRTGSHSGANVLTF. The CDR3 bases are TGTGCCAGTAGTTCCCGGACAGGTTCCCACTCTGGGGCCAACGTCCTGACTTTC.

The chain carries TRBV19 and TRBJ1-5; 11 nucleotides align to TRBD1. CDR1 is LNHDA, CDR2 SQIVND, per germline (reference sequence). CDR3 length: 16 residues. The ends lost 5 bases at V and 4 bases at J; junction bases unmatched: 7. CDR3 loop: CASSPYGDRGNQPQHF. In nucleotides, the CDR3 is TGTGCCAGTAGTCCATACGGGGACAGGGGGAATCAGCCCCAGCATTTT. The full variable domain, rest sourced from reference TRBV19 and TRBJ1-5, is DGGITQSPKYLFRKEGQNVTLSCEQNLNHDAMYWYRQDPGQGLRLIYYSQIVNDFQKGDIAEGYSVSREKKESFPLTVTSAQKNPTAFYLCASSPYGDRGNQPQHFGDGTRLSIL.

The V and J genes are TRBV5-8 and TRBJ2-1, with D uncertain. Trimming shortened V by 0 bases and J by 0 bases, and 13 bases separated the two germline ends. Germline CDR1 and CDR2: SGHTS and YDEGEE. CDR3 length: 17 amino acids. The CDR3 spells CASSLASADSSYNEQFF. CDR3 sequence (DNA): TGTGCCAGCAGCTTGGCCTCGGCGGATAGCTCCTACAATGAGCAGTTCTTC.

V usage is TRBV19 and J usage is TRBJ2-7; TRBD1 agrees at 9 bases. Germline CDR1 reads LNHDA; CDR2 reads SQIVND (reference sequence). The CDR3 totals 14 residues. After removal of 3 bases from V and 4 bases from J, the junction contained 4 bases not matched to a gene. CDR3 nucleotides: TGTGCCAGTAGTATGGGGACAGGGAGGTACGAGCAGTACTTC. It is translated as CASSMGTGRYEQYF.